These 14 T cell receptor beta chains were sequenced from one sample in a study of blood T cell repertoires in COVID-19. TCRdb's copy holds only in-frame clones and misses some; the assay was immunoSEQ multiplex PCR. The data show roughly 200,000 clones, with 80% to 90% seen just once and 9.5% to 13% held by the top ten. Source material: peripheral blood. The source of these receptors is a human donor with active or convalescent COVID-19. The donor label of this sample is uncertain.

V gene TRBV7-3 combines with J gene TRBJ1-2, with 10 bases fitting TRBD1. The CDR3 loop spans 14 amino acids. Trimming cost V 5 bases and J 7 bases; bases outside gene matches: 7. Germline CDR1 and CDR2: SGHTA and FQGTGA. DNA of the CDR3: TGTGCCAGCAGCGTGACAGGGGGCTCGCTTGGCTACACCTTC. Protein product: CASSVTGGSLGYTF.

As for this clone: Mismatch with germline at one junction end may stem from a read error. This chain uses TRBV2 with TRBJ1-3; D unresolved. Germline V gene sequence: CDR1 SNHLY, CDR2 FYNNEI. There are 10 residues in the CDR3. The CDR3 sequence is CASSEVQVLF. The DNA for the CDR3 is TGTGCCAGCAGTGAAGTCCAGGTGTTATTT.

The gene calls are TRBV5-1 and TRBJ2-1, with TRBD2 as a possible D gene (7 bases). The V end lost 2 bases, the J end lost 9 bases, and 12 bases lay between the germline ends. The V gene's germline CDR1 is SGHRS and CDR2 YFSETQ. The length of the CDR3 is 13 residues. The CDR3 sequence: CASSFGGRTEQFF. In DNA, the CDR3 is TGCGCCAGCAGCTTCGGGGGGCGCACTGAGCAGTTCTTC.

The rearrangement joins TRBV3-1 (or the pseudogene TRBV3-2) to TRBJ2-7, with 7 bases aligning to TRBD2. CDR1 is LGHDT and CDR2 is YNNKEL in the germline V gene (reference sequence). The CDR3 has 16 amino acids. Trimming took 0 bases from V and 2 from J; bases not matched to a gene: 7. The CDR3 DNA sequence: TGTGCCAGCAGCCAAGATGGAGGACGGGGGGCCTACGAGCAGTACTTC. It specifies CASSQDGGRGAYEQYF.

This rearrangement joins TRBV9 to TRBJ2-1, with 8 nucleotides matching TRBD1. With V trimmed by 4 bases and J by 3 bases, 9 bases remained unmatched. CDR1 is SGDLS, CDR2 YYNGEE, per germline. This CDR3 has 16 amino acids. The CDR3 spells CASSPSGGSGYNEQFF. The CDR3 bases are TGTGCCAGCAGCCCCTCAGGGGGCTCTGGCTACAATGAGCAGTTCTTC.

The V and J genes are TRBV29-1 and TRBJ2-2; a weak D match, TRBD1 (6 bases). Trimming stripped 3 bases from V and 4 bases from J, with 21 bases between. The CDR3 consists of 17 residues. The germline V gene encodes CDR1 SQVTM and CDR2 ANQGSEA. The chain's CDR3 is CSVDPTQGFYTTGELFF. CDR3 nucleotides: TGCAGCGTTGACCCCACACAGGGTTTCTATACCACCGGGGAGCTGTTTTTT.

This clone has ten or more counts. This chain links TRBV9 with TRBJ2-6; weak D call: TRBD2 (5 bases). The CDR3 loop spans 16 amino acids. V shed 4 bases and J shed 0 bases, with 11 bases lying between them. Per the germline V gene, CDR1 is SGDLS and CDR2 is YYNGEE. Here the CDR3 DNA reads TGTGCCAGCAGCCTGACGGGAAGCTCTGGGGCCAACGTCCTGACTTTC. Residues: CASSLTGSSGANVLTF.

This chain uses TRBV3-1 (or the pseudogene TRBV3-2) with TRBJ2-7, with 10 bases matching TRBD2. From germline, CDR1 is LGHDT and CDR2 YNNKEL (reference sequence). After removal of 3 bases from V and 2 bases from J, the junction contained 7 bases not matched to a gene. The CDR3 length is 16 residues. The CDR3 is CASSHFLAGAPYEQYF. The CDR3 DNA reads TGTGCCAGCAGCCATTTCCTAGCGGGAGCCCCCTACGAGCAGTACTTC.

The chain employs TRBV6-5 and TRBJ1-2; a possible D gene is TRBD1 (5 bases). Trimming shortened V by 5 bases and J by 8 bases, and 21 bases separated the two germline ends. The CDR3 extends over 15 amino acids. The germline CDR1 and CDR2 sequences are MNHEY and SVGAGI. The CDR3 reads CASSRGFDGRGGYTF. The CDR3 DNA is TGTGCCAGCAGTAGGGGATTTGACGGAAGGGGCGGCTACACCTTC.

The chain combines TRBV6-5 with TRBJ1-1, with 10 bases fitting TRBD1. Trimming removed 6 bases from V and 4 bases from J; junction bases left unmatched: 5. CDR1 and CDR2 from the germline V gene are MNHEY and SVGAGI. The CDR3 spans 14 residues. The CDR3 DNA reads TGTGCCAGCAGGTCGACAGGGGGCGGCACTGAAGCTTTCTTT. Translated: CASRSTGGGTEAFF.

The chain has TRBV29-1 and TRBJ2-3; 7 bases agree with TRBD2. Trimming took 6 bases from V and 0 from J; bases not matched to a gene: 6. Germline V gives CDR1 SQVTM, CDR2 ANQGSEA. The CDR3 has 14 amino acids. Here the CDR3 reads CSVERGASTDTQYF. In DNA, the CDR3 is TGCAGCGTCGAGCGGGGAGCTAGCACAGATACGCAGTATTTT.

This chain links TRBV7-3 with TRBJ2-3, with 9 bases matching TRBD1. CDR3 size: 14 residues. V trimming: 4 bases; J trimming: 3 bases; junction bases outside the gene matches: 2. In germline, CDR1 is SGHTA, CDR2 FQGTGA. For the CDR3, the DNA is TGTGCCAGCAGCTCCGGGACAGGGACAGATACGCAGTATTTT. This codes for CASSSGTGTDTQYF.

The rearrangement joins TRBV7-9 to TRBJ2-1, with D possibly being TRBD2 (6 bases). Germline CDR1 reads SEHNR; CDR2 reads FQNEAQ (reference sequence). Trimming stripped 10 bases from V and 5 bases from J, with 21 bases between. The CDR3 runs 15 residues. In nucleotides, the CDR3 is TGTGCCATCGGGGTATACGGGAGAGGGGACAATGAGCAGTTCTTC. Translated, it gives CAIGVYGRGDNEQFF.

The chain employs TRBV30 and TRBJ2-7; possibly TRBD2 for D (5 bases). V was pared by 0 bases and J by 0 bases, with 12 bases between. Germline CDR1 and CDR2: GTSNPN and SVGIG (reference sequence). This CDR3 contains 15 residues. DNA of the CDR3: TGTGCCTGGAGTGTAGAGCTGCGGGTCTCCTACGAGCAGTACTTC. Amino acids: CAWSVELRVSYEQYF.